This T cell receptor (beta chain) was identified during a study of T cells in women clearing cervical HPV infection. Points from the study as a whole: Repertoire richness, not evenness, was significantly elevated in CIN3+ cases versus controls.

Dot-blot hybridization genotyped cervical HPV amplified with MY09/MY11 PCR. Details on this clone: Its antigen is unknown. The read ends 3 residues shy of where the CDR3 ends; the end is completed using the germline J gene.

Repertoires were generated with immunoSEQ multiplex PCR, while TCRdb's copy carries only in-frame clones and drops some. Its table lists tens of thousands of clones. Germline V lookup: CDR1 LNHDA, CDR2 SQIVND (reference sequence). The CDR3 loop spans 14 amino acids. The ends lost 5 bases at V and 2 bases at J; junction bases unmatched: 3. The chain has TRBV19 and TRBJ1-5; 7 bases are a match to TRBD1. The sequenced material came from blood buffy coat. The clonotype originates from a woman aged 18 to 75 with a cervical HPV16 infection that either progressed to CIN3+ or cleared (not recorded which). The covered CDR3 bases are TGTGCCAGTAGTTCTACAGGGGGCAATCAGCCC. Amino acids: CASSSTGGNQP. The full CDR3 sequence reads CASSSTGGNQPQHF.